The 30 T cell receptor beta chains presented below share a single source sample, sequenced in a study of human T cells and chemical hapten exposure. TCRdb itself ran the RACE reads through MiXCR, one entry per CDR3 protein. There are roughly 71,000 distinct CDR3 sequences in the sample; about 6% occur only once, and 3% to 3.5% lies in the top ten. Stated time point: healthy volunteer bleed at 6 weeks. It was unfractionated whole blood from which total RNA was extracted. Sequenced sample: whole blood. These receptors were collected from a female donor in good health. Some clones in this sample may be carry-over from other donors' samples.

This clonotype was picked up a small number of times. The CDR3, as DNA: TGTGCCAGCAGCTTTAGAGGGCTGGTGGGGCAGTTCTTC. It specifies CASSFRGLVGQFF. V gene TRBV7-2 combines with J gene TRBJ2-1, with D possibly TRBD2 on 5 matching bases. Germline CDR1 and CDR2: SGHTA and FQGNSA. The CDR3 is 13 residues long. V lost 3 bases to trimming and J lost 12 bases, with 15 bases between them.

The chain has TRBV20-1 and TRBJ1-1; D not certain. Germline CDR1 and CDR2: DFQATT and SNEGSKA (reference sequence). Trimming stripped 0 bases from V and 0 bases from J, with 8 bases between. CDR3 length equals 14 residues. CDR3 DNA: TGCAGTGCTAGAGATCCCAGGCTGAACACTGAAGCTTTCTTT. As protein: CSARDPRLNTEAFF.

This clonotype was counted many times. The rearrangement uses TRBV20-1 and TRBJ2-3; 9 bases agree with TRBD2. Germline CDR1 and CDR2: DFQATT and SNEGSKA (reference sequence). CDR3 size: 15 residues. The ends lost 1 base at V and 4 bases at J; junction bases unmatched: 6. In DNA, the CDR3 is TGCAGTGCTAGAGTAGCGGGAGATTGGCCAGATACGCAGTATTTT. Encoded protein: CSARVAGDWPDTQYF.

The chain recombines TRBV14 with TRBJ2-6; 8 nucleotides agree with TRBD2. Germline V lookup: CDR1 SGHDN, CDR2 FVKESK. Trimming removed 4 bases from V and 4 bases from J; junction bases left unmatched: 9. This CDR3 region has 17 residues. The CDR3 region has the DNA TGTGCCAGCAGCCGGAGGGCGGGGGGCGCCGGGGCCAACGTCCTGACTTTC. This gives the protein CASSRRAGGAGANVLTF.

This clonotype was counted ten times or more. The CDR3 loop reads CASSRTEGVLGYTF. The CDR3 DNA follows: TGTGCCAGCAGCCGGACAGAGGGCGTACTAGGCTACACCTTC. The rearrangement uses TRBV12-3 or TRBV12-4 and TRBJ1-2; D may be TRBD1 (6 bases). This CDR3 contains 14 residues. V was shortened by 6 bases and J by 8 bases, with 19 bases between the two germline ends.

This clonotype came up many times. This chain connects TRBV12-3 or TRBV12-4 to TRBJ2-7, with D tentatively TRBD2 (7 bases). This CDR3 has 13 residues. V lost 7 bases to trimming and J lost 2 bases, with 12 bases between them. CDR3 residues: CASMGGGTYEQYF. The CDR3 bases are TGTGCCAGCATGGGGGGGGGCACCTACGAGCAGTACTTC.

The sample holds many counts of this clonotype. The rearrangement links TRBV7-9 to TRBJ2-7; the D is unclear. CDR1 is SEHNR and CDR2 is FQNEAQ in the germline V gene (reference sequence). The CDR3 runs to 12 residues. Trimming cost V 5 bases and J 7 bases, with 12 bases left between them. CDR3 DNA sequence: TGTGCCAGCAGCACCCCCGTCGGGGAGCAGTACTTC. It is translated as CASSTPVGEQYF.

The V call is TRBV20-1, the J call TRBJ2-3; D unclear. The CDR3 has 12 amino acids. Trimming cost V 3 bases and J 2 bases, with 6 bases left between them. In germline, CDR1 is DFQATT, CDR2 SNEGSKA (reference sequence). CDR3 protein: CSARTNTDTQYF. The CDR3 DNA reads TGCAGTGCTAGGACGAACACAGATACGCAGTATTTT.

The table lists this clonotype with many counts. CDR3 nucleotide sequence: TGTGCCAGCTCACCCGGATGGGGCACTGAAGCTTTCTTT. Protein sequence: CASSPGWGTEAFF. V usage is TRBV18 and J usage is TRBJ1-1; no clear D. Trimming left V 3 bases short and J 4 bases short, with 9 bases between. This CDR3 spans 13 amino acids. In germline, CDR1 is KGHSH, CDR2 LQKENI.

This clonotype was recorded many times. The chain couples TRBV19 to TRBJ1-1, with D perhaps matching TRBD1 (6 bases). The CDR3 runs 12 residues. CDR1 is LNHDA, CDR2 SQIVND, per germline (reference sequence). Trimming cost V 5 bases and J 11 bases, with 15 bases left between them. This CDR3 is CASSRQQGAAFF. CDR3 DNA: TGTGCCAGTAGTCGCCAACAGGGTGCGGCTTTCTTT. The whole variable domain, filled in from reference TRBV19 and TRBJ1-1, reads DGGITQSPKYLFRKEGQNVTLSCEQNLNHDAMYWYRQDPGQGLRLIYYSQIVNDFQKGDIAEGYSVSREKKESFPLTVTSAQKNPTAFYLCASSRQQGAAFFGQGTRLTVV.

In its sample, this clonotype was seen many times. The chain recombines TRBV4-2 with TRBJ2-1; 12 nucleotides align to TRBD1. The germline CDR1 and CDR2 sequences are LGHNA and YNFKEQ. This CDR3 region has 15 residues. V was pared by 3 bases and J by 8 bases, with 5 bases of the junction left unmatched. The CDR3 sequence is CASSHTGTGGDEQFF. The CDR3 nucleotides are TGTGCCAGCAGCCATACCGGGACAGGGGGCGATGAGCAGTTCTTC.

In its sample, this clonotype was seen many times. In DNA, the CDR3 is TGCAGTGCTAAGCATCTCCGGGGGCCGGAGGAGCAGTACTTC. Its translation: CSAKHLRGPEEQYF. The chain links TRBV20-1 to TRBJ2-7, with D perhaps assigned TRBD1 or TRBD2 (6 bases each). Germline V gives CDR1 DFQATT, CDR2 SNEGSKA (reference sequence). The V end was cut by 4 bases, the J end by 7 bases, with 20 bases between. There are 14 residues in the CDR3.

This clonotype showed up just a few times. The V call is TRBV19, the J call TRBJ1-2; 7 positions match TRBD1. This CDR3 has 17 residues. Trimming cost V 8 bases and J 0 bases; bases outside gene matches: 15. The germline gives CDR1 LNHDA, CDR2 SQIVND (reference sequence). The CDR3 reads CASARDGRGIANYGYTF. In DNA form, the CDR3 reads TGTGCCAGTGCAAGGGACGGCAGGGGGATAGCTAACTATGGCTACACCTTC. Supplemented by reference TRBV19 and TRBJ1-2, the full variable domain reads DGGITQSPKYLFRKEGQNVTLSCEQNLNHDAMYWYRQDPGQGLRLIYYSQIVNDFQKGDIAEGYSVSREKKESFPLTVTSAQKNPTAFYLCASARDGRGIANYGYTFGSGTRLTVV.

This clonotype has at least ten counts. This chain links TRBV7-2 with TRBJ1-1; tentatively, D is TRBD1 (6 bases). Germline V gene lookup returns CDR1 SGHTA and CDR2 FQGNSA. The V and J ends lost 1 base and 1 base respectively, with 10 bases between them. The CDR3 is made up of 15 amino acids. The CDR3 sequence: CASSLVGQPNTEAFF. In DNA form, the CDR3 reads TGTGCCAGCAGCTTAGTAGGACAGCCGAACACTGAAGCTTTCTTT.

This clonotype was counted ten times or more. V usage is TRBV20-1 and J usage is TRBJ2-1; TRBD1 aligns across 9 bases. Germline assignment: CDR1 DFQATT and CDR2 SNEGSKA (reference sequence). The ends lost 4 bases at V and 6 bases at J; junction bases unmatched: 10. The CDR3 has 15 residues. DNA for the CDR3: TGCAGTGCTACTTGGTCGGACAGGGGTATCAATGAGCAGTTCTTC. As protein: CSATWSDRGINEQFF.

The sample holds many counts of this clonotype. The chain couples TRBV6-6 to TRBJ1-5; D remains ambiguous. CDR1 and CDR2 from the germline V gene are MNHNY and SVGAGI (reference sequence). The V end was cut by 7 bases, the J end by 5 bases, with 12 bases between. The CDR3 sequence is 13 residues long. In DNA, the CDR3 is TGTGCCAGCATCCCCGGACGGGATCAGCCCCAGCATTTT. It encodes CASIPGRDQPQHF.

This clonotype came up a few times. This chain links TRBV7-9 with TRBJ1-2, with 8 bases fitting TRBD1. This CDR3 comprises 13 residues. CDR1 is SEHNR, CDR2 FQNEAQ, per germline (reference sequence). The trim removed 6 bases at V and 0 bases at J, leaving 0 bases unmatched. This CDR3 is CASRGQANYGYTF. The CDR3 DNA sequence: TGTGCCAGCAGGGGACAGGCTAACTATGGCTACACCTTC.

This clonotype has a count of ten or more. The CDR3 here is CASSTLTGANIQYF. CDR3 bases: TGTGCCAGCAGCACGTTGACAGGGGCAAACATTCAGTACTTC. The gene calls are TRBV5-5 and TRBJ2-4, with 8 bases lining up with TRBD1. V gave up 4 bases and J gave up 6 bases; unmatched junction bases: 6. Germline assignment: CDR1 SGHKS and CDR2 YYEKEE (reference sequence). CDR3 length equals 14 residues.

CDR3 nucleotides: TGTGCCAGCAGTTTAACTAATCAGCCCCAGCATTTT. Its translation: CASSLTNQPQHF. This sequence joins TRBV12-3 or TRBV12-4 and TRBJ1-5; no reliable D call. The CDR3 has 12 residues. Trimming removed 2 bases at V and 4 bases at J, with 3 bases between.

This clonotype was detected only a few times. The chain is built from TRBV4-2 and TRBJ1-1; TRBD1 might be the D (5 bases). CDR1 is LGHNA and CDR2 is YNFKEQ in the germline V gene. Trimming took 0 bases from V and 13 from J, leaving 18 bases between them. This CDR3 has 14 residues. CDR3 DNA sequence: TGTGCCAGCAGCCAAGAGCTTTCTGGGGGAAAAGGTTTCTTT. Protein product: CASSQELSGGKGFF.

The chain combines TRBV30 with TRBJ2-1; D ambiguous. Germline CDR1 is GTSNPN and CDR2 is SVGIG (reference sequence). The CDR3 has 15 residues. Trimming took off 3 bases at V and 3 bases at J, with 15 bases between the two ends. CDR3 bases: TGTGCCTGGAGGTTGTGGGAATCCGGCTACAATGAGCAGTTCTTC. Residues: CAWRLWESGYNEQFF.

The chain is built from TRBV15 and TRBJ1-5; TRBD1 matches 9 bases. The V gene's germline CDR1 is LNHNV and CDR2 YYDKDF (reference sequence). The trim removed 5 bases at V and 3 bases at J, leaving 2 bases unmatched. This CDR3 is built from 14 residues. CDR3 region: CATSRDRDNQPQHF. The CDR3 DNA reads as TGTGCCACCAGCCGGGACAGGGACAATCAGCCCCAGCATTTT.

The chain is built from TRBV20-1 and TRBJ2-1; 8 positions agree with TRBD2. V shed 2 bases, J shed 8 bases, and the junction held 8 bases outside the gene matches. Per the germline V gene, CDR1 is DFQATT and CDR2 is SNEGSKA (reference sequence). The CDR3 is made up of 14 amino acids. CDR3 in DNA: TGCAGTGCTAGACCTACCGGGACTAGAGATGAGCAGTTCTTC. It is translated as CSARPTGTRDEQFF.

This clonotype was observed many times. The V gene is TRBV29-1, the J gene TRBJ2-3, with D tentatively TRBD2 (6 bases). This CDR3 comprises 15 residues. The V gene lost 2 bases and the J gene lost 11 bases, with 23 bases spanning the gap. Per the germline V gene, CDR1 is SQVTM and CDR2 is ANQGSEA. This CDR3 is CSVEPELWGGLGQYF. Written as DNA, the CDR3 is TGCAGCGTTGAACCCGAGCTGTGGGGAGGATTAGGGCAGTATTTT.

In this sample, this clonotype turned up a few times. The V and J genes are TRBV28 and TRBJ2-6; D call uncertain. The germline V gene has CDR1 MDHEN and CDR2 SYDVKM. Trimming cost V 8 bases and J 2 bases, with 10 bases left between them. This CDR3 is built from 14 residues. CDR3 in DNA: TGTGCCAGCCGTTCCGAGGCTGGGGCCAACGTCCTGACTTTC. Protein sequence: CASRSEAGANVLTF.

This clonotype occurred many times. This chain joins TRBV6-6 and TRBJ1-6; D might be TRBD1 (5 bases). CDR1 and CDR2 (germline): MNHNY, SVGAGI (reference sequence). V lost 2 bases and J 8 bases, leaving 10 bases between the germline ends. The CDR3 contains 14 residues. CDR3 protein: CASSYIGEDSPLHF. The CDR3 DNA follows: TGTGCCAGCAGTTACATAGGGGAGGATTCACCCCTCCACTTT.

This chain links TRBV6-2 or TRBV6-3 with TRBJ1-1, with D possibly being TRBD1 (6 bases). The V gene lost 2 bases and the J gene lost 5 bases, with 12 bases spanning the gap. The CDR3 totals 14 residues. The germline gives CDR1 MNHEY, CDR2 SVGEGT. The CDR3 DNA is TGTGCCAGCAGTTACCTGACCAGGGGTACTGAAGCTTTCTTT. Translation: CASSYLTRGTEAFF.

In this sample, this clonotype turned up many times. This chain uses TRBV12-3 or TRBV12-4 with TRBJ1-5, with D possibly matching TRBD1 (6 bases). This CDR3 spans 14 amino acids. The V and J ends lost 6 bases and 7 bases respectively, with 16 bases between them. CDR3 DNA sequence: TGTGCCAGCAGCCTGGGGGGGGGCGGACAGCCCCAGCATTTT. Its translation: CASSLGGGGQPQHF.

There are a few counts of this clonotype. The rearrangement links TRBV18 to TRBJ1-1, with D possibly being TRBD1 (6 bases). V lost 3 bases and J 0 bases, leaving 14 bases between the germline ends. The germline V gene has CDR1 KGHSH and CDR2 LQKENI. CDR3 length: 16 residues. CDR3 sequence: CASSPNIQGMNTEAFF. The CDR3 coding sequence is TGTGCCAGCTCACCTAACATACAGGGAATGAACACTGAAGCTTTCTTT.

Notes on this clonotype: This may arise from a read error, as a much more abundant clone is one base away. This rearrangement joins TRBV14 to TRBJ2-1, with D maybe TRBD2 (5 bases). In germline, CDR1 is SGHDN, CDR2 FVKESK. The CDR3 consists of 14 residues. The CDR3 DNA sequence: TGTGCCAGAAGCCTCATGGGAGTCCAGGATGAGCAGTTCTTC. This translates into CARSLMGVQDEQFF.